Below are 32 T cell receptor beta chains sequenced from a single sample in a study of blood T cell repertoires in COVID-19. The data were produced by immunoSEQ multiplex PCR, yet TCRdb's version contains in-frame clones alone and is incomplete. The table includes about 150,000 clones, about 85% detected once. The sequenced material came from peripheral blood. The source of these receptors is a man aged 55 to 69 with COVID-19, enrolled during active disease.

This clone was detected a few times. The gene calls are TRBV19 and TRBJ1-5; D is undetermined. Germline CDR1 and CDR2: LNHDA and SQIVND (reference sequence). The CDR3 extends over 13 amino acids. The V end was cut by 3 bases, the J end by 4 bases, with 7 bases between. The CDR3 region is CASSIFTNQPQHF. The CDR3 coding sequence is TGTGCCAGTAGTATCTTCACAAATCAGCCCCAGCATTTT.

This rearrangement joins TRBV24-1 to TRBJ2-3; unclear D gene. Deletions cut 6 bases from V and 8 bases from J, with 17 bases between. This CDR3 is built from 14 residues. Germline CDR1 is KGHDR and CDR2 is SFDVKD. CDR3 bases: TGTGCCACCAGTTCTAACCTAGTTCATTCTACGCAGTATTTT. It is translated as CATSSNLVHSTQYF.

V and J are TRBV29-1 and TRBJ1-3; D possibly corresponds to TRBD1 (5 bases). V lost 3 bases and J lost 0, with 6 bases in between. The V gene's germline CDR1 is SQVTM and CDR2 ANQGSEA. The CDR3 runs 13 residues. CDR3 DNA sequence: TGCAGCGTTGACAGGGACTCTGGAAACACCATATATTTT. This gives the protein CSVDRDSGNTIYF.

This clone has a handful of counts. V and J are TRBV14 and TRBJ1-1, with a weak D call TRBD1 (5 bases). The CDR3 consists of 17 residues. V gave up 0 bases and J gave up 4 bases, with 18 bases separating them. Germline assignment: CDR1 SGHDN and CDR2 FVKESK. The CDR3 nucleotides read TGTGCCAGCAGCCAAGATCTGGGTTACTGGGGGGGCACTGAAGCTTTCTTT. Encoded protein: CASSQDLGYWGGTEAFF.

This chain links TRBV18 with TRBJ1-2, with 9 bases matching TRBD1. V dropped 0 bases and J dropped 7; count of bases not matched to a gene: 3. CDR3 length: 14 residues. Germline V gene sequence: CDR1 KGHSH, CDR2 LQKENI. The CDR3 loop is CASSPPGTGFGYTF. Here the CDR3 DNA reads TGTGCCAGCTCACCACCCGGGACAGGGTTTGGCTACACCTTC.

J is TRBJ2-3 and V is TRBV27, with TRBD2 identical over 7 bases. The V segment lost 4 bases and the J segment 0 bases; nucleotides outside the gene matches: 10. Germline values: CDR1 MNHEY, CDR2 SMNVEV (reference sequence). The CDR3 has 17 residues. CDR3 sequence: CASSYRPGLPSTDTQYF. As DNA, the CDR3 is TGTGCCAGCAGTTACCGACCGGGACTACCCAGCACAGATACGCAGTATTTT.

The V and J genes are TRBV29-1 and TRBJ2-1, with D possibly matching TRBD2 (6 bases). The CDR3 runs 15 residues. Trimming took off 3 bases at V and 8 bases at J, with 20 bases between the two ends. Germline loops: CDR1 SQVTM, CDR2 ANQGSEA. Here the CDR3 reads CSVDSGTPIGHEQFF. The CDR3 DNA sequence: TGCAGCGTTGATTCCGGGACTCCCATAGGCCATGAGCAGTTCTTC.

This clone turned up a few times. The chain links TRBV2 to TRBJ1-1, with D unclear. CDR3 length: 14 amino acids. The V and J ends lost 7 bases and 1 base respectively, with 13 bases between them. Germline CDR1 SNHLY, CDR2 FYNNEI. The CDR3 DNA sequence: TGTGCCAGCATTGCGGAATTGAGGAACACTGAAGCTTTCTTT. It translates to CASIAELRNTEAFF.

This clone was recorded once. A read error may account for a junction end that differs from germline. The chain combines TRBV4-1 with TRBJ2-2; no reliable D call. The CDR3 loop spans 14 amino acids. Germline CDR1 and CDR2: MGHRA and YSYEKL. DNA for the CDR3: TGCGCCAGCACCCAACCCCTAGGCACCGGGGAGCTGTTTTTT. It codes for CASTQPLGTGELFF.

The chain couples TRBV4-1 to TRBJ1-4, with 9 bases matching TRBD1. Germline-derived CDR1 and CDR2 are MGHRA and YSYEKL. The junction had 9 bases not matched to a gene; V was cut back by 2 bases and J by 8 bases. This CDR3 has 16 amino acids. The CDR3 nucleotides read TGCGCCAGCAGCCAAAACCCGGGACAGGGAAAAGAAAAACTGTTTTTT. Its translation is CASSQNPGQGKEKLFF.

This sequence joins TRBV9 and TRBJ1-4, with a possible D match to TRBD1 (6 bases). The CDR3 is 17 amino acids. Germline V lookup: CDR1 SGDLS, CDR2 YYNGEE. With 0 bases removed from V and 3 bases from J, the gap between germline ends came to 15 bases. CDR3 residues: CASSVVFRGWSNEKLFF. In nucleotides, the CDR3 is TGTGCCAGCAGCGTAGTGTTCAGGGGCTGGTCTAATGAAAAACTGTTTTTT.

The chain uses TRBV2 and TRBJ1-5; perhaps TRBD1 as D (6 bases). V dropped 5 bases and J dropped 0 bases, with 17 bases sitting between them. The CDR3 has 17 residues. Per the germline V gene, CDR1 is SNHLY and CDR2 is FYNNEI. In DNA, the CDR3 is TGTGCCAGCAGTCACGCAGGGGCAGTCTATAGCAATCAGCCCCAGCATTTT. This translates into CASSHAGAVYSNQPQHF.

The genes are TRBV19 and TRBJ1-2, with 10 bases identical to TRBD1. Trimming cost V 7 bases and J 5 bases; bases outside gene matches: 16. The CDR3 is made up of 17 amino acids. Germline CDR1 reads LNHDA; CDR2 reads SQIVND (reference sequence). CDR3 nucleotides: TGTGCCAGTACCTCGGGGGGACAGGGGCAACAACCATATGGCTACACCTTC. The encoded protein is CASTSGGQGQQPYGYTF.

The rearrangement joins TRBV11-2 to TRBJ2-5; TRBD2 matches at 11 bases. V lost 4 bases and J lost 4; bases outside the gene matches: 8. Germline values: CDR1 SGHAT, CDR2 FQNNGV. The CDR3 loop spans 16 amino acids. CDR3 amino acids: CASSSKTSGIVETQYF. DNA of the CDR3: TGTGCCAGCAGCTCTAAGACTAGCGGGATTGTAGAGACCCAGTACTTC.

V and J are TRBV4-1 and TRBJ1-4; 8 nucleotides align to TRBD1. V lost 3 bases to trimming and J lost 6 bases; unmatched junction nucleotides: 6. Germline loops: CDR1 MGHRA, CDR2 YSYEKL. The length of the CDR3 is 15 residues. The CDR3 here is CASSQAGTGDEKLFF. The CDR3 DNA follows: TGCGCCAGCAGCCAGGCCGGGACAGGAGATGAAAAACTGTTTTTT.

This chain connects TRBV18 to TRBJ1-1, with a tentative D call TRBD1 (5 bases). From germline, CDR1 is KGHSH and CDR2 LQKENI. V was trimmed by 6 bases and J by 8 bases, leaving 16 bases between them. The CDR3 is made up of 13 amino acids. As DNA, the CDR3 is TGTGCCAGCTCGCGGACATCTGGGAGGGAAGCTTTCTTT. Translation: CASSRTSGREAFF. Complete variable domain (other parts from reference TRBV18 and TRBJ1-1): NAGVMQNPRHLVRRRGQEARLRCSPMKGHSHVYWYRQLPEEGLKFMVYLQKENIIDESGMPKERFSAEFPKEGPSILRIQQVVRGDSAAYFCASSRTSGREAFFGQGTRLTVV.

This clone came up once. The DNA of the CDR3 is TGTGCCAGTAGCGTAGACAGGGGGCACGAGGATACGCAGTATTTT. Encoded protein: CASSVDRGHEDTQYF. V is TRBV19 and J is TRBJ2-3; TRBD1 aligns across 10 bases. This CDR3 is built from 15 residues. The V and J ends lost 6 bases and 6 bases, in that order; junction bases with no gene match: 9. The germline CDR1 and CDR2 sequences are LNHDA and SQIVND (reference sequence). Using reference TRBV19 and TRBJ2-3 for the parts outside the CDR3, the full variable domain is DGGITQSPKYLFRKEGQNVTLSCEQNLNHDAMYWYRQDPGQGLRLIYYSQIVNDFQKGDIAEGYSVSREKKESFPLTVTSAQKNPTAFYLCASSVDRGHEDTQYFGPGTRLTVL.

There are a few counts of this clone. The V gene is TRBV6-5, the J gene TRBJ1-2; TRBD1 might be the D (6 bases). Germline CDR1 is MNHEY and CDR2 is SVGAGI. There are 15 residues in the CDR3. The germline V and J ends were trimmed by 2 bases and 4 bases, with 14 bases remaining between them. The CDR3 bases are TGTGCCAGCAGTTACCCCAGGGGTGGGCTCTATGGCTACACCTTC. It translates to CASSYPRGGLYGYTF.

The V and J genes are TRBV25-1 and TRBJ1-1; D unresolved. The V gene's germline CDR1 is MGHDK and CDR2 SYGVNS. V shed 4 bases and J shed 5 bases, with 14 bases lying between them. The CDR3 runs to 14 residues. CDR3 region: CASSGAGLFTEAFF. For the CDR3, the DNA is TGTGCCAGCAGTGGAGCTGGACTGTTTACTGAAGCTTTCTTT.

The genes are TRBV12-3 or TRBV12-4 and TRBJ2-7; TRBD1 matches 10 bases. The CDR3 is 13 amino acids. The ends lost 4 bases at V and 4 bases at J; junction bases unmatched: 1. The CDR3 sequence is CASSWTGGYEQYF. CDR3 coding DNA: TGTGCCAGCAGTTGGACAGGGGGGTACGAGCAGTACTTC.

A single count supports this clone. CDR3 sequence reads: CASSLSSLAPQETQYF. CDR3 coding DNA: TGTGCCAGCAGCTTATCGTCCCTAGCACCTCAAGAGACCCAGTACTTC. The chain joins TRBV11-2 to TRBJ2-5; possible D gene TRBD2, 5 bases. V was trimmed by 2 bases and J by 2 bases, leaving 15 bases between them. Per germline, CDR1 SGHAT and CDR2 FQNNGV. CDR3 length equals 16 residues.

The chain couples TRBV13 to TRBJ1-2; TRBD1 agrees at 7 bases. The CDR3 loop spans 13 amino acids. Germline V gives CDR1 PRHDT, CDR2 FYEKMQ (reference sequence). V was pared by 4 bases and J by 7 bases, with 6 bases of the junction left unmatched. The CDR3 here is CASSYTGVGGYTF. The CDR3 coding sequence is TGTGCCAGCAGCTATACAGGGGTTGGTGGCTACACCTTC.

The V gene is TRBV7-9, the J gene TRBJ1-2, with TRBD1 matching over 7 bases. Germline-derived CDR1 and CDR2 are SEHNR and FQNEAQ (reference sequence). The CDR3 is 15 residues long. J was trimmed by 0 bases and V by 5 bases; bases with no gene match: 6. The DNA for the CDR3 is TGTGCCAGCAGCCCCCGACAGGGAGCTAACTATGGCTACACCTTC. Translation gives CASSPRQGANYGYTF.

The chain carries TRBV10-3 and TRBJ2-7, with a tentative D call TRBD1 (6 bases). In germline, CDR1 is ENHRY, CDR2 SYGVKD. The CDR3 contains 12 residues. With 2 bases removed from V and 4 bases from J, the gap between germline ends came to 6 bases. The CDR3 sequence is CAISEQGYEQYF. As DNA, the CDR3 is TGTGCCATCAGTGAGCAGGGGTACGAGCAGTACTTC.

V gene TRBV4-1 combines with J gene TRBJ1-5, with D maybe TRBD1 (6 bases). The CDR3 spans 15 residues. Trimming pared 2 bases from V and 7 bases from J, leaving 15 bases between. Looked up from germline, CDR1 is MGHRA and CDR2 is YSYEKL. CDR3 loop: CASSQPDRLSQPQHF. The CDR3 DNA follows: TGCGCCAGCAGCCAACCTGACAGGCTGAGCCAGCCCCAGCATTTT.

The chain couples TRBV7-2 to TRBJ1-1; tentative D call: TRBD1 (6 bases). CDR1 and CDR2 (germline): SGHTA, FQGNSA. The CDR3 totals 13 residues. V dropped 5 bases and J dropped 1 base, with 8 bases sitting between them. CDR3 sequence reads: CASSGQRNTEAFF. CDR3 in DNA: TGTGCCAGCAGCGGACAGAGGAACACTGAAGCTTTCTTT.

The chain has TRBV10-3 and TRBJ2-5; a weak D match, TRBD2 (6 bases). The CDR3 runs to 16 residues. The V end was cut by 5 bases, the J end by 2 bases, with 18 bases between. In germline, CDR1 is ENHRY, CDR2 SYGVKD. The CDR3 region has the DNA TGTGCCATCAGTCAAAGAGGAGGGGATTCTCAAGAGACCCAGTACTTC. It encodes CAISQRGGDSQETQYF.

This chain joins TRBV19 and TRBJ1-1; maybe TRBD1 (6 bases). Trimming took off 8 bases at V and 5 bases at J, with 15 bases between the two ends. The germline CDR1 and CDR2 sequences are LNHDA and SQIVND (reference sequence). CDR3 length: 13 amino acids. CDR3 sequence: CASGTGRGTEAFF. The CDR3, as DNA: TGTGCCAGTGGAACAGGGCGAGGAACTGAAGCTTTCTTT.

This chain connects TRBV6-2 or TRBV6-3 to TRBJ2-3; D possibly corresponds to TRBD1 (6 bases). The CDR3 contains 14 residues. Germline V lookup: CDR1 MNHEY, CDR2 SVGEGT. With 3 bases removed from V and 9 bases from J, the gap between germline ends came to 16 bases. The CDR3, as DNA: TGTGCCAGCAGTTATACCGCAGGGGTTGAAACGCAGTATTTT. Translation gives CASSYTAGVETQYF.

V usage is TRBV10-3 and J usage is TRBJ2-5, with a weak D call TRBD2 (6 bases). Trimming took off 5 bases at V and 5 bases at J, with 12 bases between the two ends. The germline V gene has CDR1 ENHRY and CDR2 SYGVKD. The CDR3 length is 13 residues. In DNA form, the CDR3 reads TGTGCCATCAGTCTAGCGAGCCGGGAGACCCAGTACTTC. Its translation: CAISLASRETQYF.

This clone has just a few counts. CDR3 in amino acids: CASIPRLAGGEETQYF. In DNA form, the CDR3 reads TGTGCCAGCATCCCTCGACTAGCGGGAGGGGAGGAGACCCAGTACTTC. This sequence joins TRBV6-2 or TRBV6-3 and TRBJ2-5; 14 bases align to TRBD2. This CDR3 is 16 amino acids long. Germline CDR1 MNHEY, CDR2 SVGEGT. V shed 7 bases, J shed 5 bases, and the junction held 9 bases outside the gene matches.

The rearrangement uses TRBV29-1 and TRBJ2-3; 7 bases align to TRBD2. Trimming cost V 4 bases and J 1 base; bases outside gene matches: 2. CDR1 is SQVTM and CDR2 is ANQGSEA in the germline V gene. The length of the CDR3 is 13 residues. The CDR3 loop is CSVGSGGTDTQYF. Here the CDR3 DNA reads TGCAGCGTTGGGAGCGGGGGCACAGATACGCAGTATTTT.